One and the same sample provided the 21 T cell receptor beta chains below, sequenced in a study of blood T cell repertoires in COVID-19. Produced via immunoSEQ multiplex PCR; TCRdb's table is partial and in-frame only. The table records over 150,000 clones, about 85% of them present only once. Sequenced input: PBMCs or T cells enriched from blood (not recorded which). The receptors were gathered from a man between 35 and 55 years old who had recovered from COVID-19.

V and J are TRBV27 and TRBJ2-1, with 7 bases identical to TRBD2. This CDR3 comprises 15 residues. Trimming removed 3 bases from V and 8 bases from J; junction bases left unmatched: 10. The germline V gene encodes CDR1 MNHEY and CDR2 SMNVEV (reference sequence). The CDR3 sequence is CASSLGGRAVDEQFF. Written as DNA, the CDR3 is TGTGCCAGCAGTTTGGGGGGGAGGGCGGTGGATGAGCAGTTCTTC.

This clone turned up a few times. CDR3 loop: CASSFHRGPNTEAFF. CDR3 in DNA: TGTGCCAGCAGCTTTCACAGGGGGCCGAACACTGAAGCTTTCTTT. The chain uses TRBV9 and TRBJ1-1; the match to TRBD1 covers 9 bases. Per germline, CDR1 SGDLS and CDR2 YYNGEE. With 4 bases clipped from V and 1 base from J, the junction kept 5 bases outside the gene matches. The CDR3 has 15 residues.

This chain links TRBV25-1 with TRBJ1-5; 7 bases line up with TRBD1. The trim removed 3 bases at V and 2 bases at J, leaving 7 bases unmatched. This CDR3 has 16 amino acids. In germline, CDR1 is MGHDK, CDR2 SYGVNS. This CDR3 reads CASSDHLGTGNQPQHF. The CDR3 nucleotides are TGTGCCAGCAGTGACCATCTTGGGACAGGCAATCAGCCCCAGCATTTT.

The chain carries TRBV10-3 and TRBJ1-1, with a possible D match to TRBD1 (6 bases). The CDR3 covers 17 residues. The ends were cut back, 2 bases at V and 3 bases at J, with 19 bases in the middle. Germline values: CDR1 ENHRY, CDR2 SYGVKD. CDR3 sequence: CAISEPGGGARDTEAFF. In DNA, the CDR3 is TGTGCCATCAGTGAGCCGGGGGGCGGGGCGCGGGACACTGAAGCTTTCTTT.

This clone was seen a single time. This rearrangement joins TRBV24-1 to TRBJ1-2; D is perhaps TRBD1 (5 bases). V was shortened by 1 base and J by 7 bases, with 9 bases between the two germline ends. The CDR3 is made up of 13 amino acids. Germline loops: CDR1 KGHDR, CDR2 SFDVKD. CDR3 nucleotide sequence: TGTGCCACCAGTGATTTTAAGGGGTTTGGCTACACCTTC. It specifies CATSDFKGFGYTF.

V is TRBV2 and J is TRBJ1-5, with no clear D. The CDR3 runs 14 residues. V lost 7 bases and J 5 bases, leaving 15 bases between the germline ends. Germline V gene data show CDR1 as SNHLY and CDR2 as FYNNEI. DNA of the CDR3: TGTGCCAGCAAGGTGGACTCTCGGGATCAGCCCCAGCATTTT. This translates into CASKVDSRDQPQHF.

V and J are TRBV10-3 and TRBJ1-1; weak D call: TRBD1 (5 bases). The germline gives CDR1 ENHRY, CDR2 SYGVKD. The ends were cut back, 6 bases at V and 3 bases at J, with 14 bases in the middle. The CDR3 covers 14 residues. This CDR3 reads CAISANGGDTEAFF. DNA for the CDR3: TGTGCCATCAGCGCCAACGGGGGGGACACTGAAGCTTTCTTT.

This rearrangement joins TRBV27 to TRBJ1-6, with 9 nucleotides matching TRBD1. V lost 5 bases, J lost 10 bases, and 6 bases stayed unmatched. Germline V gives CDR1 MNHEY, CDR2 SMNVEV (reference sequence). CDR3 size: 14 residues. Here the CDR3 reads CASSPRTGESPLHF. The CDR3 DNA reads TGTGCCAGCAGTCCCCGGACAGGGGAATCACCCCTCCACTTT.

The chain is built from TRBV27 and TRBJ2-1; the match to TRBD2 covers 8 bases. There are 14 residues in the CDR3. The germline V gene encodes CDR1 MNHEY and CDR2 SMNVEV (reference sequence). With 4 bases clipped from V and 4 bases from J, the junction kept 3 bases outside the gene matches. This chain's CDR3 is CASSWASGYNEQFF. In DNA form, the CDR3 reads TGTGCCAGCAGTTGGGCTAGCGGGTACAATGAGCAGTTCTTC.

The V call is TRBV7-2, the J call TRBJ1-3; 7 bases match TRBD1. Germline trimming cut 4 bases from V and 0 bases from J; bases unmatched to any gene: 3. Germline V gene sequence: CDR1 SGHTA, CDR2 FQGNSA. This CDR3 contains 15 residues. The CDR3 DNA follows: TGTGCCAGCAGCTCCGGGGACAGCTCTGGAAACACCATATATTTT. Protein product: CASSSGDSSGNTIYF.

This clone has more than one count but fewer than ten. The genes are TRBV19 and TRBJ1-5, with D unresolved. Germline CDR1 reads LNHDA; CDR2 reads SQIVND (reference sequence). This CDR3 is built from 13 residues. Trimming shortened V by 7 bases and J by 7 bases, and 14 bases separated the two germline ends. The CDR3 DNA is TGTGCCAGTAAGAATTCAGAGAGGCAGCCCCAGCATTTT. Translated: CASKNSERQPQHF. The complete variable domain, with remaining parts taken from reference TRBV19 and TRBJ1-5, reads DGGITQSPKYLFRKEGQNVTLSCEQNLNHDAMYWYRQDPGQGLRLIYYSQIVNDFQKGDIAEGYSVSREKKESFPLTVTSAQKNPTAFYLCASKNSERQPQHFGDGTRLSIL.

This rearrangement joins TRBV7-6 to TRBJ2-3; 11 bases align to TRBD2. CDR3 length: 20 amino acids. Trimming took 2 bases from V and 5 from J; bases not matched to a gene: 18. Germline loops: CDR1 SGHVS, CDR2 FNYEAQ. In nucleotides, the CDR3 is TGTGCCAGCAGCTTATACCCGAATCTAGCGGGGGGTATCCCAGGAGATACGCAGTATTTT. Its translation: CASSLYPNLAGGIPGDTQYF.

V gene TRBV7-8 combines with J gene TRBJ1-2; 10 bases line up with TRBD1. Germline V gene lookup returns CDR1 SGHVS and CDR2 FQNEAQ. Trimming removed 5 bases from V and 5 bases from J; junction bases left unmatched: 29. This CDR3 spans 22 amino acids. As DNA, the CDR3 is TGTGCCAGCAGCCAGAAAGGGGGACAGGGGATAAGAAAGAGACGGTTAAGGTATGGCTACACCTTC. Residues: CASSQKGGQGIRKRRLRYGYTF.

The chain links TRBV28 to TRBJ2-1; 9 bases align to TRBD2. The CDR3 covers 16 residues. J lost 8 bases, V lost 7 bases, and 15 bases had no gene match. Germline lookup yields CDR1 MDHEN and CDR2 SYDVKM. CDR3 sequence reads: CASTNRPRLAADEQFF. The CDR3 DNA reads TGTGCCAGCACCAATCGACCCAGACTAGCGGCAGATGAGCAGTTCTTC. Full variable domain (rest looked up from reference TRBV28 and TRBJ2-1): DVKVTQSSRYLVKRTGEKVFLECVQDMDHENMFWYRQDPGLGLRLIYFSYDVKMKEKGDIPEGYSVSREKKERFSLILESASTNQTSMYLCASTNRPRLAADEQFFGPGTRLTVL.

The chain couples TRBV28 to TRBJ1-5; D unclear. The germline CDR1 and CDR2 sequences are MDHEN and SYDVKM. The V and J ends lost 6 bases and 9 bases respectively, with 21 bases between them. CDR3 length: 15 amino acids. CDR3 sequence reads: CASSTFGEDGVPQHF. The CDR3 nucleotides are TGTGCCAGCAGCACCTTTGGGGAAGACGGGGTGCCCCAGCATTTT.

This clone was seen ten or more times. V gene TRBV15 combines with J gene TRBJ1-2; no clear D gene. The CDR3 consists of 14 residues. The ends were cut back, 0 bases at V and 0 bases at J, with 5 bases in the middle. The germline V gene encodes CDR1 LNHNV and CDR2 YYDKDF (reference sequence). The DNA of the CDR3 is TGTGCCACCAGCAGAGATCAGGCTAACTATGGCTACACCTTC. Protein sequence: CATSRDQANYGYTF. Variable domain in full (rest from reference TRBV15 and TRBJ1-2): DAMVIQNPRYQVTQFGKPVTLSCSQTLNHNVMYWYQQKSSQAPKLLFHYYDKDFNNEADTPDNFQSRRPNTSFCFLDIRSPGLGDTAMYLCATSRDQANYGYTFGSGTRLTVV.

This chain connects TRBV6-5 to TRBJ1-5, with TRBD1 matching 8 bases. Trimming took 6 bases from V and 7 from J; bases not matched to a gene: 5. The V gene's germline CDR1 is MNHEY and CDR2 SVGAGI. The CDR3 has 13 amino acids. The CDR3 region has the DNA TGTGCCAGCAGCCACAGGGGGGGGCAGCCCCAGCATTTT. It yields the protein CASSHRGGQPQHF.

The rearrangement uses TRBV10-3 and TRBJ1-5, with D possibly being TRBD1 (5 bases). This CDR3 has 12 residues. The V end lost 8 bases, the J end lost 5 bases, and 10 bases lay between the germline ends. CDR1 ENHRY and CDR2 SYGVKD come from the germline V gene. The DNA for the CDR3 is TGTGCCATCGGGGCAGTTGATCAGCCCCAGCATTTT. This translates into CAIGAVDQPQHF.

The CDR3 loop is CASSPIVSGPYNEQFF. DNA for the CDR3: TGTGCCAGCAGCCCAATTGTAAGCGGCCCCTACAATGAGCAGTTCTTC. The genes are TRBV9 and TRBJ2-1; D might be TRBD2 (5 bases). CDR1 and CDR2 (germline): SGDLS, YYNGEE. V was cut by 4 bases and J by 2 bases, with 16 bases left in between. The CDR3 spans 16 residues.

The gene calls are TRBV30 and TRBJ2-7; tentative D call: TRBD2 (6 bases). V lost 2 bases and J 6 bases, leaving 14 bases between the germline ends. Germline lookup yields CDR1 GTSNPN and CDR2 SVGIG (reference sequence). CDR3 length equals 13 residues. The CDR3 loop reads CAWSLASAPEQYF. The CDR3, as DNA: TGTGCCTGGAGTTTGGCTAGCGCACCCGAGCAGTACTTC.

The chain couples TRBV21-1 to TRBJ2-7; the tabulated D call, TRBD1, remains unverified against the DNA. TRBV21-1 is marked as a pseudogene. The CDR3 totals 14 residues. The CDR3 loop reads CASSRQGRSYEQYF. The CDR3 nucleotides are TGTGCCAGCAGCAGACAGGGTCGGTCCTACGAGCAGTACTTC.